The 21 T cell receptor beta chains reported below all come from one sample, sequenced in a study of CD8 T cells in Susac syndrome. An input of roughly 0.5 to 1 ug of RNA was subjected to reverse transcription using random hexamers. TCRdb recomputed calls from the immunoSEQ multiplex PCR reads with MiXCR, one row per CDR3 protein. The sample lists about 160,000 distinct CDR3 sequences; roughly 94% were seen once. The sample comprised CD4+ T cells from PBMCs. The receptors were gathered from a human donor in good health.

The V and J genes are TRBV19 and TRBJ1-2; D remains ambiguous. Trimming removed 3 bases at V and 7 bases at J, with 9 bases between. Germline assignment: CDR1 LNHDA and CDR2 SQIVND (reference sequence). This CDR3 region has 12 residues. The CDR3 here is CASSIGESGYTF. Here the CDR3 DNA reads TGTGCCAGTAGTATTGGGGAAAGTGGCTACACCTTC.

The CDR3, as DNA: TGTGCCAGCAGTTTGACAGGACTTAGCTCCTACGAGCAGTACTTC. This translates into CASSLTGLSSYEQYF. The chain recombines TRBV6-6 with TRBJ2-7; perhaps TRBD1 as D (6 bases). This CDR3 contains 15 residues. V shed 4 bases and J shed 0 bases, with 13 bases lying between them. Germline V gene data show CDR1 as MNHNY and CDR2 as SVGAGI (reference sequence).

The chain has TRBV18 and TRBJ2-5; D uncertain. Germline assignment: CDR1 KGHSH and CDR2 LQKENI. V lost 2 bases and J lost 5, with 12 bases in between. The CDR3 has 14 residues. The CDR3 here is CASSPWALRETQYF. CDR3 DNA sequence: TGTGCCAGCTCACCATGGGCCCTGAGGGAGACCCAGTACTTC. Variable domain in full (rest from reference TRBV18 and TRBJ2-5): NAGVMQNPRHLVRRRGQEARLRCSPMKGHSHVYWYRQLPEEGLKFMVYLQKENIIDESGMPKERFSAEFPKEGPSILRIQQVVRGDSAAYFCASSPWALRETQYFGPGTRLLVL.

The CDR3 DNA reads TGTGCCAGCAGTTTAGGGACAATCACCTACGAGCAGTACTTC. Translating gives CASSLGTITYEQYF. The chain couples TRBV28 to TRBJ2-7, with D perhaps matching TRBD1 (6 bases). CDR1 is MDHEN and CDR2 is SYDVKM in the germline V gene. V shed 2 bases and J shed 2 bases, with 10 bases lying between them. The CDR3 length is 14 residues.

This clonotype came up once. The chain joins TRBV5-1 to TRBJ2-5; 8 bases are a match to TRBD2. Germline loops: CDR1 SGHRS, CDR2 YFSETQ. This CDR3 comprises 14 residues. The V segment lost 7 bases and the J segment 2 bases; nucleotides outside the gene matches: 7. The CDR3 loop is CASGGIAGQETQYF. The CDR3 DNA reads as TGCGCCAGCGGCGGGATAGCGGGACAAGAGACCCAGTACTTC.

The V and J genes are TRBV13 and TRBJ1-3; no reliable D call. Trimming left V 2 bases short and J 2 bases short, with 7 bases between. The V gene's germline CDR1 is PRHDT and CDR2 FYEKMQ (reference sequence). CDR3 length: 14 residues. Written as DNA, the CDR3 is TGTGCCAGCAGCTTAACAAGTGCTGGAAACACCATATATTTT. This sequence encodes CASSLTSAGNTIYF.

The CDR3 DNA sequence: TGTGCCAGCAGCCAGGGAGAAGGGGTGGACACCGGGGAGCTGTTTTTT. It translates to CASSQGEGVDTGELFF. This rearrangement joins TRBV5-4 to TRBJ2-2; D tentatively fits TRBD1 or TRBD2 (5 bases each). In germline, CDR1 is SGHNT, CDR2 YYREEE (reference sequence). V was trimmed by 4 bases and J by 3 bases, leaving 16 bases between them. CDR3 length: 16 amino acids.

The J gene is TRBJ1-1, the V gene TRBV2, with D perhaps matching TRBD1 (5 bases). Trimming stripped 5 bases from V and 1 base from J, with 17 bases between. The CDR3 runs to 16 residues. Germline V lookup: CDR1 SNHLY, CDR2 FYNNEI. CDR3 sequence (DNA): TGTGCCAGCAGTACACGACCAGGGCCAGGGAACACTGAAGCTTTCTTT. Its protein product is CASSTRPGPGNTEAFF. Full variable domain (remainder filled in from reference TRBV2 and TRBJ1-1): EPEVTQTPSHQVTQMGQEVILRCVPISNHLYFYWYRQILGQKVEFLVSFYNNEISEKSEIFDDQFSVERPDGSNFTLKIRSTKLEDSAMYFCASSTRPGPGNTEAFFGQGTRLTVV.

V is TRBV20-1 and J is TRBJ1-1, with no clear D. The CDR3 length is 16 residues. V lost 8 bases and J 1 base, leaving 23 bases between the germline ends. From germline, CDR1 is DFQATT and CDR2 SNEGSKA (reference sequence). CDR3 sequence (DNA): TGCAGTCCCCCCGCACCTTTTCCGGCCCCGAACACTGAAGCTTTCTTT. This translates into CSPPAPFPAPNTEAFF.

The chain combines TRBV7-3 with TRBJ2-6; no reliable D call. Germline V gene lookup returns CDR1 SGHTA and CDR2 FQGTGA. This CDR3 spans 16 amino acids. The V end lost 4 bases, the J end lost 0 bases, and 10 bases lay between the germline ends. CDR3 sequence (DNA): TGTGCCAGCAGCTCCCAGGTGACCTCTGGGGCCAACGTCCTGACTTTC. Encoded protein: CASSSQVTSGANVLTF.

The chain links TRBV10-1 to TRBJ2-7; 10 bases are a match to TRBD2. Trimming removed 2 bases from V and 2 bases from J; junction bases left unmatched: 3. The germline gives CDR1 WNHNN, CDR2 SYGVQD (reference sequence). The CDR3 loop spans 15 amino acids. The CDR3 bases are TGCGCCAGCAGTGAGAGGACTAGCGGAACCTACGAGCAGTACTTC. Translating gives CASSERTSGTYEQYF.

The J gene is TRBJ1-1, the V gene TRBV18; D is uncertain. The germline V and J ends were trimmed by 6 bases and 5 bases, with 7 bases remaining between them. Germline loops: CDR1 KGHSH, CDR2 LQKENI. The CDR3 covers 11 residues. In DNA form, the CDR3 reads TGTGCCAGCTCGGTGGAGACTGAAGCTTTCTTT. It is translated as CASSVETEAFF.

The count of this clonotype is one. The chain couples TRBV24-1 to TRBJ2-3; 11 nucleotides line up with TRBD1. CDR1 and CDR2 (germline): KGHDR, SFDVKD. Losses at the gene ends were 1 base for V and 4 bases for J; bases not matched to a gene: 3. CDR3 length: 16 amino acids. The CDR3 is CATSDLGTGGADTQYF. As DNA, the CDR3 is TGTGCCACCAGTGATTTAGGGACAGGGGGGGCAGATACGCAGTATTTT.

The J gene is TRBJ1-5, the V gene TRBV7-8; TRBD1 agrees at 8 bases. Germline CDR1 and CDR2: SGHVS and FQNEAQ. The CDR3 runs to 15 residues. The V and J ends lost 0 bases and 5 bases, in that order; junction bases with no gene match: 3. CDR3 in DNA: TGTGCCAGCAGCTTAGCACAGGGGGTGGATCAGCCCCAGCATTTT. Amino acids: CASSLAQGVDQPQHF.

V and J are TRBV29-1 and TRBJ1-1; tentative D call: TRBD1 (5 bases). Germline V lookup: CDR1 SQVTM, CDR2 ANQGSEA. The CDR3 is 12 residues long. V gave up 4 bases and J gave up 3 bases, with 9 bases separating them. The CDR3 reads CSVAGGDTEAFF. The CDR3 nucleotides read TGCAGCGTTGCCGGGGGGGACACTGAAGCTTTCTTT.

V and J are TRBV5-1 and TRBJ1-4; 9 nucleotides match TRBD1. J gave up 7 bases and V 4 bases, and 8 bases lay outside the gene matches. This CDR3 comprises 15 residues. CDR1 is SGHRS and CDR2 is YFSETQ in the germline V gene. The chain's CDR3 is CASSVAGQGAEKLFF. DNA of the CDR3: TGCGCCAGCAGCGTTGCGGGACAGGGTGCTGAAAAACTGTTTTTT.

The chain employs TRBV19 and TRBJ1-5; 7 bases fit TRBD1. The V segment lost 11 bases and the J segment 3 bases; nucleotides outside the gene matches: 7. The CDR3 consists of 13 residues. Germline CDR1 reads LNHDA; CDR2 reads SQIVND (reference sequence). CDR3 residues: CAGGDRANQPQHF. The CDR3 nucleotides are TGTGCCGGAGGAGACAGGGCCAATCAGCCCCAGCATTTT.

The chain recombines TRBV2 with TRBJ2-7; 7 nucleotides agree with TRBD2. With 8 bases clipped from V and 6 bases from J, the junction kept 10 bases outside the gene matches. The CDR3 is made up of 13 amino acids. From germline, CDR1 is SNHLY and CDR2 FYNNEI. CDR3 residues: CASGLGGDREQYF. The CDR3 DNA reads TGTGCCAGCGGGCTGGGGGGGGATCGCGAGCAGTACTTC.

The V and J genes are TRBV10-3 and TRBJ2-5; D is undetermined. This CDR3 has 13 amino acids. The germline CDR1 and CDR2 sequences are ENHRY and SYGVKD. V lost 5 bases and J lost 4, with 11 bases in between. In DNA form, the CDR3 reads TGTGCCATCAGTCCGACGCAAGTAGAGACCCAGTACTTC. The encoded protein is CAISPTQVETQYF.

The V gene is TRBV12-3 or TRBV12-4, the J gene TRBJ1-1; 11 bases fit TRBD1. This CDR3 is 15 amino acids long. Trimming at V came to 6 bases and at J to 7 bases, leaving 10 bases not matched to a gene. CDR3 in amino acids: CASRSRTGGLIEAFF. The CDR3 DNA sequence: TGTGCCAGCAGATCTCGGACAGGGGGCTTAATTGAAGCTTTCTTT.

This chain links TRBV18 with TRBJ2-1, with D unresolved. Trimming cost V 1 base and J 8 bases, with 12 bases left between them. This CDR3 contains 14 residues. Germline-derived CDR1 and CDR2 are KGHSH and LQKENI. CDR3 sequence reads: CASSPRFQDDEQFF. The CDR3 nucleotides read TGTGCCAGCTCACCACGCTTCCAGGATGATGAGCAGTTCTTC.